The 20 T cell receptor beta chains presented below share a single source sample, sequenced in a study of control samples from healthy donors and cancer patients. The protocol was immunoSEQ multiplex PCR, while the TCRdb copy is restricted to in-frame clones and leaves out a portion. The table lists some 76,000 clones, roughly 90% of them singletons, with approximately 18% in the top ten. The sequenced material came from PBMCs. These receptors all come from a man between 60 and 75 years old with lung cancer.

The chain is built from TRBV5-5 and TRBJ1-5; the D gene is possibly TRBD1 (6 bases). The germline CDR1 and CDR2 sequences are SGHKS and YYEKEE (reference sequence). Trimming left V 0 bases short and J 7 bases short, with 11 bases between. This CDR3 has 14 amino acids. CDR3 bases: TGTGCCAGCAGCTTGGAGGGGGAAAGGCAGCCCCAGCATTTT. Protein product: CASSLEGERQPQHF.

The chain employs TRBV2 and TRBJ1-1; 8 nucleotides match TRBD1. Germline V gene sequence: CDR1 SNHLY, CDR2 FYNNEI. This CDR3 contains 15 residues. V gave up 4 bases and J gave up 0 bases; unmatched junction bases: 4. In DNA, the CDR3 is TGTGCCAGCAGTGGGGACAGGAATATGAACACTGAAGCTTTCTTT. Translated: CASSGDRNMNTEAFF.

CDR3 coding DNA: TGCGCCAGCAGCGTATCCGGGAGCCGCGAAAAACTGTTTTTT. This codes for CASSVSGSREKLFF. The chain employs TRBV5-1 and TRBJ1-4; D ambiguous. CDR3 length equals 14 residues. CDR1 SGHRS and CDR2 YFSETQ come from the germline V gene. The V end lost 4 bases, the J end lost 8 bases, and 15 bases lay between the germline ends.

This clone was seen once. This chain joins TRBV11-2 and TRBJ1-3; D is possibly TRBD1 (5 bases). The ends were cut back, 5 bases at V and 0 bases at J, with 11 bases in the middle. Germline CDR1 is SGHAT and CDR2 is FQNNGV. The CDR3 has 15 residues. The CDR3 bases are TGTGCCAGCAGCCGGGGCGGGGGCTCTGGAAACACCATATATTTT. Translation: CASSRGGGSGNTIYF.

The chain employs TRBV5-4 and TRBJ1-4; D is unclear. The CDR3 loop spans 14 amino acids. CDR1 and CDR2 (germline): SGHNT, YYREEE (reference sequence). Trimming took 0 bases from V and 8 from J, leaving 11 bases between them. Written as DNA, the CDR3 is TGTGCCAGCAGCTTGGGACAACACGAGGAAAAACTGTTTTTT. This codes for CASSLGQHEEKLFF.

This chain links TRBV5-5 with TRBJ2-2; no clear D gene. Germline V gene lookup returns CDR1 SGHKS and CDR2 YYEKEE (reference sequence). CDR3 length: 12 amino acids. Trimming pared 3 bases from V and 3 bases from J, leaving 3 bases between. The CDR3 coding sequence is TGTGCCAGCAGCTCCTACACCGGGGAGCTGTTTTTT. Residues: CASSSYTGELFF.

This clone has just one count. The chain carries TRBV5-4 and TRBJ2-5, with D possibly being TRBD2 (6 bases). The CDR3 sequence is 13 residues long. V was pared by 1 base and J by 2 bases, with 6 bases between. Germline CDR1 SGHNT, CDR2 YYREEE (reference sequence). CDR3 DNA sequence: TGTGCCAGCAGCTTGCGGGGGCAAGAGACCCAGTACTTC. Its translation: CASSLRGQETQYF.

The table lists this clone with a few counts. CDR3 in DNA: TGTGCCAGCAGTAGGTGGGGGGCCGAAGAGACCCAGTACTTC. It is translated as CASSRWGAEETQYF. V and J are TRBV7-9 and TRBJ2-5, with D perhaps being TRBD1 or TRBD2 (6 bases each). The CDR3 contains 14 residues. Germline assignment: CDR1 SEHNR and CDR2 FQNEAQ (reference sequence). V was cut by 6 bases and J by 3 bases, with 14 bases left in between.

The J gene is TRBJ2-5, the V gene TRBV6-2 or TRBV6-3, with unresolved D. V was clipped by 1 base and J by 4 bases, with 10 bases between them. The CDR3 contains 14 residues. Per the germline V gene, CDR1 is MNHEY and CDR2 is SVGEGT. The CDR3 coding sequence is TGTGCCAGCAGTTACTACAGCCTCAGAGAGACCCAGTACTTC. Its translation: CASSYYSLRETQYF.

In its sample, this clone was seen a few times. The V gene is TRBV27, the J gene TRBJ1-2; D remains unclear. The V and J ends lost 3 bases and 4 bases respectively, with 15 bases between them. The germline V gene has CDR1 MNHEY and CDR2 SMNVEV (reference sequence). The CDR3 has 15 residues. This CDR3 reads CASSFARELIYGYTF. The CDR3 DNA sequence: TGTGCCAGCAGTTTCGCGAGGGAGCTGATCTATGGCTACACCTTC.

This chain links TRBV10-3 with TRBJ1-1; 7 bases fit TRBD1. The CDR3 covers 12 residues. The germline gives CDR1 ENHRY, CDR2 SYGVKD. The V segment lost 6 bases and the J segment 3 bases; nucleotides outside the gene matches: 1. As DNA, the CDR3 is TGTGCCATCAGCACAGGGGACACTGAAGCTTTCTTT. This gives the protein CAISTGDTEAFF.

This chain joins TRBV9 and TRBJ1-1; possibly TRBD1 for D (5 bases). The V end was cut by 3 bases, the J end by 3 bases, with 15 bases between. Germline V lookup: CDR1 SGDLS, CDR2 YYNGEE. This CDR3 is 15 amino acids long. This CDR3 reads CASSEAQGPDTEAFF. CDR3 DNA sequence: TGTGCCAGCAGCGAAGCTCAGGGACCCGACACTGAAGCTTTCTTT.

In nucleotides, the CDR3 is TGTGCCAGCAGCCTTACGACAGGGGAGTATGGCTACACCTTC. Amino acids: CASSLTTGEYGYTF. The chain carries TRBV7-9 and TRBJ1-2; TRBD1 matches 8 bases. This CDR3 has 14 amino acids. Unmatched junction bases numbered 7, after V lost 5 bases and J lost 5 bases. Germline V gene lookup returns CDR1 SEHNR and CDR2 FQNEAQ (reference sequence).

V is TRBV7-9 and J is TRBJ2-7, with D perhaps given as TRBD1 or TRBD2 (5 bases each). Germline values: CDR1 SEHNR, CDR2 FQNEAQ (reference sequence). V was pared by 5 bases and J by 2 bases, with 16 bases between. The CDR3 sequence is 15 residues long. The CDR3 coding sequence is TGTGCCAGCAGCCCCCGGCAGGGAGCCGCCTACGAGCAGTACTTC. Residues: CASSPRQGAAYEQYF.

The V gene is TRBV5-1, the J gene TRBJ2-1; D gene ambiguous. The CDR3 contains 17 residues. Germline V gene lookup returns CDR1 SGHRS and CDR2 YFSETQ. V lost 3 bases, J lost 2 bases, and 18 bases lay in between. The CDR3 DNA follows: TGCGCCAGCAGCTCAGAAGGGCGTCAGGTGACCTACAATGAGCAGTTCTTC. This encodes CASSSEGRQVTYNEQFF. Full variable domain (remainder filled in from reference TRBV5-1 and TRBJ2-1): KAGVTQTPRYLIKTRGQQVTLSCSPISGHRSVSWYQQTPGQGLQFLFEYFSETQRNKGNFPGRFSGRQFSNSRSEMNVSTLELGDSALYLCASSSEGRQVTYNEQFFGPGTRLTVL.

The CDR3: CASSHSWIGAGELFF. Here the CDR3 DNA reads TGTGCCAGCAGCCATTCTTGGATAGGGGCAGGGGAGCTGTTTTTT. The chain links TRBV5-6 to TRBJ2-2, with D perhaps TRBD1 (5 bases). From germline, CDR1 is SGHDT and CDR2 YYEEEE. V lost 4 bases to trimming and J lost 8 bases, with 18 bases between them. The CDR3 spans 15 residues. Full variable domain (remainder filled in from reference TRBV5-6 and TRBJ2-2): DAGVTQSPTHLIKTRGQQVTLRCSPKSGHDTVSWYQQALGQGPQFIFQYYEEEERQRGNFPDRFSGHQFPNYSSELNVNALLLGDSALYLCASSHSWIGAGELFFGEGSRLTVL.

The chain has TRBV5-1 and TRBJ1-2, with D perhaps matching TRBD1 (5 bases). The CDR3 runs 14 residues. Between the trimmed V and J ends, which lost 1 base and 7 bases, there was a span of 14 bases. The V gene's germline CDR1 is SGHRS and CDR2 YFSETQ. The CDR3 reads CASSLWGWRGGYTF. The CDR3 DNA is TGCGCCAGCAGCTTGTGGGGCTGGAGGGGTGGCTACACCTTC.

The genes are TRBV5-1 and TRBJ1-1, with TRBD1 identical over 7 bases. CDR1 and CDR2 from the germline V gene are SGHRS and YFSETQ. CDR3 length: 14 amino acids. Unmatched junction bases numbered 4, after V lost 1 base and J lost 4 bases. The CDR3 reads CASSLQGGGTEAFF. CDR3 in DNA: TGCGCCAGCAGCTTGCAGGGGGGAGGCACTGAAGCTTTCTTT. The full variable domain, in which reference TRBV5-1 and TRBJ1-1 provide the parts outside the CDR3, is KAGVTQTPRYLIKTRGQQVTLSCSPISGHRSVSWYQQTPGQGLQFLFEYFSETQRNKGNFPGRFSGRQFSNSRSEMNVSTLELGDSALYLCASSLQGGGTEAFFGQGTRLTVV.

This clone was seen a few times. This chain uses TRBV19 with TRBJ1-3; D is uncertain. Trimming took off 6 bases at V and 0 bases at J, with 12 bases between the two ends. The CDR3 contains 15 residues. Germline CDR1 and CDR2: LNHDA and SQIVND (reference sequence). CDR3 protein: CASSPLMSSGNTIYF. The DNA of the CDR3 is TGTGCCAGTAGCCCCCTAATGAGCTCTGGAAACACCATATATTTT.

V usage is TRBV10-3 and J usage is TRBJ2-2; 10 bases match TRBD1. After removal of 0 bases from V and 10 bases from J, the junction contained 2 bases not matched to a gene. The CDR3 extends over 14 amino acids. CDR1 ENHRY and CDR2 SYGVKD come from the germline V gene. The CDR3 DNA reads TGTGCCATCAGTGAGTCGACAGGGGGCGAGGAGCTGTTTTTT. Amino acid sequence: CAISESTGGEELFF.